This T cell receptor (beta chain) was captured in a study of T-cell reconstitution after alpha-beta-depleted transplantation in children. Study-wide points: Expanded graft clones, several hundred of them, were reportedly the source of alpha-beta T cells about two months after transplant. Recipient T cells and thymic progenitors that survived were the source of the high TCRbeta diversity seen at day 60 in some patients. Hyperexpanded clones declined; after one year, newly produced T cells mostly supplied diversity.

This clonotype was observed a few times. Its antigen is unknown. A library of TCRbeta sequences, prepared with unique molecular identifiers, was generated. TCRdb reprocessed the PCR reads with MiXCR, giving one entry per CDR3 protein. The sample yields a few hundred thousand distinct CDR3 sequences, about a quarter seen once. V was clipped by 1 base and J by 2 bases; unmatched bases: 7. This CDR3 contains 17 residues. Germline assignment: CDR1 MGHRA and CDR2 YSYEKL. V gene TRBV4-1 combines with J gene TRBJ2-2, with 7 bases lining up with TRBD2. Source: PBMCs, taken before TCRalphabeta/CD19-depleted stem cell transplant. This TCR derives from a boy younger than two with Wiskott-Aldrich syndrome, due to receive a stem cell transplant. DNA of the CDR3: TGCGCCAGCAGCCAAGTGTCGAAAGCGGGAAACACCGGGGAGCTGTTTTTT. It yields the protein CASSQVSKAGNTGELFF.